This record looks at one T cell receptor (beta chain) sequence and its context. The data derive from a study of cytotoxic CD8 clonotypes in ibrutinib-treated CLL. Across the study: The average sample held roughly 250,000 productive templates and tens of thousands of productive rearrangements.

The germline V gene encodes CDR1 SGHTA and CDR2 FQGTGA. V was pared by 3 bases and J by 5 bases, with 10 bases between. This CDR3 is 13 amino acids long. Sequenced by immunoSEQ multiplex PCR; TCRdb stores in-frame clones only, minus some. The table has approximately 330,000 clones, more than 65% seen once. This specimen consisted of PBMCs, obtained before ibrutinib treatment. The TCR sequence derives from a human donor with chronic lymphocytic leukemia. V and J are TRBV7-3 and TRBJ2-5; D is undetermined. The CDR3 loop reads CASSFSVQETQYF. CDR3 bases: TGTGCCAGCAGCTTCTCGGTTCAGGAGACCCAGTACTTC.